These T cell receptor beta chains were read from a single sample in a study of response to subunit inactivated influenza vaccine. MiXCR, run by TCRdb on the RT-PCR reads, gives a single entry per CDR3 protein. Of approximately 530,000 distinct CDR3 sequences listed, about 8% are singletons. The source was PBMCs from blood, collected less than 30 months after vaccination. The receptor set was obtained from a man between 45 and 75 years old who received an inactivated influenza vaccine. CDR3s include the opening cysteine and the closing phenylalanine or tryptophan. D genes are given only for firm matches.

D: TRBD1
J: TRBJ2-2
V: TRBV7-6
CDR3: CASSLDGNRGTGELFF

D: .
J: TRBJ2-1
V: TRBV21-1
CDR3: CASSKGLAGGNEQFF

D: .
J: TRBJ1-1
V: TRBV7-9
CDR3: CASSRIRGGRVVTEAFF

D: .
J: TRBJ2-2
V: TRBV5-1
CDR3: CASSLVGATNTGELFF

D: TRBD2
J: TRBJ2-1
V: TRBV5-1
CDR3: CASSLRGGVGNEQFF

D: .
J: TRBJ2-1
V: TRBV29-1
CDR3: CSVEAGGTYNEQFF

D: .
J: TRBJ2-7
V: TRBV27
CDR3: CASSLLTGPAYEQYF

D: TRBD1
J: TRBJ1-3
V: TRBV15
CDR3: CATSTKPGQLGNTIYF

D: TRBD2
J: TRBJ2-1
V: TRBV30
CDR3: CAWRSGGRPPAYNEQFF

D: TRBD2
J: TRBJ2-3
V: TRBV20-1
CDR3: CSESGRGDTQYF

D: TRBD2
J: TRBJ2-7
V: TRBV9
CDR3: CASSVGGGLADEQYF

D: .
J: TRBJ2-1
V: TRBV4-1
CDR3: CASSPMDRLSYNEQFF

D: .
J: TRBJ2-7
V: TRBV5-1
CDR3: CASSHLQGTYEQYF

D: TRBD1
J: TRBJ1-2
V: TRBV5-1
CDR3: CASSWDREYGYTF

D: .
J: TRBJ1-3
V: TRBV2
CDR3: CASNRFPALGNTIYF

D: .
J: TRBJ2-7
V: TRBV7-8
CDR3: CASSSRTVVYEQYF

D: TRBD2
J: TRBJ2-2
V: TRBV6-5
CDR3: CASSYSRLRTSGAGELFF

D: .
J: TRBJ2-2
V: TRBV9
CDR3: CASSVAGDNNAGELFF

D: .
J: TRBJ1-4
V: TRBV5-1
CDR3: CASSSTATNEKLFF

D: TRBD1
J: TRBJ2-1
V: TRBV2
CDR3: CASSERGQGTYNEQFF

D: .
J: TRBJ2-6
V: TRBV6-2/TRBV6-3
CDR3: CASSTLQGANVLTF

D: TRBD2
J: TRBJ2-1
V: TRBV6-5
CDR3: CASSFPGTSEQFF

D: .
J: TRBJ2-5
V: TRBV12-3/TRBV12-4
CDR3: CASRRTVETQYF

D: .
J: TRBJ2-7
V: TRBV12-3/TRBV12-4
CDR3: CASSLARGWQYF

D: .
J: TRBJ1-2
V: TRBV12-3/TRBV12-4
CDR3: CASSLKSGLGYTF

D: .
J: TRBJ2-1
V: TRBV10-3
CDR3: CAISEDSNEQFF

D: .
J: TRBJ1-1
V: TRBV10-3
CDR3: CAISERGNLARNTEAFF

D: .
J: TRBJ2-2
V: TRBV20-1
CDR3: CSARDWGATGELFF

D: .
J: TRBJ2-2
V: TRBV5-1
CDR3: CASSLSRDLNTGELFF

D: .
J: TRBJ2-1
V: TRBV20-1
CDR3: CSAPPRVGRNEQFF

D: TRBD1
J: TRBJ1-4
V: TRBV12-3/TRBV12-4
CDR3: CASRKGQANEKLFF

D: .
J: TRBJ1-4
V: TRBV2
CDR3: CASSEVPGPRNEKLFF